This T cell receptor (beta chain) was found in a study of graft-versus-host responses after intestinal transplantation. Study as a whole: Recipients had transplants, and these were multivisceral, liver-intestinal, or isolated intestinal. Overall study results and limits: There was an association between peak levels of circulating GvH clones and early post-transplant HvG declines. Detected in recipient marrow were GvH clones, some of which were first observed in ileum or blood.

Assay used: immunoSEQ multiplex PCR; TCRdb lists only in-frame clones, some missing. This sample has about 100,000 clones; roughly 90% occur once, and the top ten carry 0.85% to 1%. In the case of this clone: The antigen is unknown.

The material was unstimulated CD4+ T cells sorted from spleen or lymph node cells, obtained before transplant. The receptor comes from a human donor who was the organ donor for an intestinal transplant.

In DNA form, the CDR3 reads TGTGCCAGCAGCGACGAGGCGGGCGGGCTCAATGAGCAGTTCTTC. Amino acids: CASSDEAGGLNEQFF. The chain links TRBV2 to TRBJ2-1; possibly TRBD2 for D (5 bases). The length of the CDR3 is 15 residues. V was trimmed by 6 bases and J by 6 bases, leaving 18 bases between them. Per germline, CDR1 SNHLY and CDR2 FYNNEI.